The 20 T cell receptor beta chains in this list originate from one sample, sequenced in a study of CD8 T cells in Susac syndrome. After extraction with the RNeasy kit, about 0.45 to 1 ug of the RNA was reverse transcribed using random hexamers. TCRdb used MiXCR to reprocess the immunoSEQ multiplex PCR reads, holding one entry per CDR3 protein. The sample contains about 160,000 distinct CDR3 sequences, approximately 95% of which appear only once. The material sequenced was CD4+ T cells from PBMCs. The receptor source for this set is a human donor with Susac syndrome.

This clonotype was seen a single time. The chain is built from TRBV5-1 and TRBJ2-7; the D is unclear. The CDR3 totals 12 residues. V lost 6 bases and J 2 bases, leaving 9 bases between the germline ends. The V gene's germline CDR1 is SGHRS and CDR2 YFSETQ. The CDR3 sequence is CASTYWAYEQYV. DNA of the CDR3: TGCGCCAGCACGTACTGGGCCTACGAGCAGTACGTC.

The chain carries TRBV13 and TRBJ1-5; a possible D gene is TRBD1 (5 bases). The CDR3 is 13 residues long. The germline V and J ends were trimmed by 3 bases and 6 bases, with 9 bases remaining between them. Germline-derived CDR1 and CDR2 are PRHDT and FYEKMQ (reference sequence). The CDR3 here is CASSLGVAQPQHF. The CDR3 DNA sequence: TGTGCCAGCAGCTTGGGGGTTGCTCAGCCCCAGCATTTT.

This clonotype was recorded once. The chain employs TRBV30 and TRBJ1-3; D may be TRBD1 (6 bases). Germline loops: CDR1 GTSNPN, CDR2 SVGIG (reference sequence). The CDR3 covers 14 residues. V was clipped by 5 bases and J by 0 bases, with 11 bases between them. The CDR3 nucleotides are TGTGCCTGGGGGGACACAGGCTCTGGAAACACCATATATTTT. It translates to CAWGDTGSGNTIYF.

The chain is built from TRBV28 and TRBJ1-2; perhaps TRBD1 as D (5 bases). Germline values: CDR1 MDHEN, CDR2 SYDVKM. Trimming removed 7 bases at V and 8 bases at J, with 20 bases between. The CDR3 is made up of 14 amino acids. The CDR3 loop reads CASTPAMAGWGYTF. The CDR3 nucleotides are TGTGCCAGCACCCCCGCTATGGCAGGGTGGGGCTACACCTTC.

This sequence joins TRBV2 and TRBJ2-5; D uncertain. V lost 9 bases and J 0 bases, leaving 8 bases between the germline ends. Germline V CDR1 and CDR2: SNHLY, FYNNEI. The CDR3 contains 12 residues. The CDR3 DNA reads as TGTGCCAGGAGACGGAACCAAGAGACCCAGTACTTC. Its translation: CARRRNQETQYF.

The V gene is TRBV20-1, the J gene TRBJ2-7; D could derive from TRBD1 or TRBD2 (6 bases each). From germline, CDR1 is DFQATT and CDR2 SNEGSKA (reference sequence). With 0 bases removed from V and 2 bases from J, the gap between germline ends came to 11 bases. The CDR3 is 14 amino acids. In nucleotides, the CDR3 is TGCAGTGCTAGAGATCTTCGGGGGCCCTACGAGCAGTACTTC. It codes for CSARDLRGPYEQYF.

V and J are TRBV27 and TRBJ2-1; possibly TRBD1 for D (5 bases). In germline, CDR1 is MNHEY, CDR2 SMNVEV (reference sequence). The CDR3 covers 13 residues. Trimming removed 7 bases at V and 9 bases at J, with 16 bases between. CDR3 bases: TGTGCCAGCACCGATTTCCAGGGTGGTGAGCAGTTCTTC. Amino acid sequence: CASTDFQGGEQFF.

The chain joins TRBV28 to TRBJ1-1; the D is unclear. CDR3 length: 14 amino acids. CDR1 is MDHEN, CDR2 SYDVKM, per germline. Trimming cost V 2 bases and J 5 bases, with 12 bases left between them. CDR3 sequence reads: CASSLRPRRTEAFF. CDR3 in DNA: TGTGCCAGCAGTTTAAGGCCCAGGAGGACTGAAGCTTTCTTT.

V and J are TRBV11-2 and TRBJ2-5; 11 bases agree with TRBD2. J was trimmed by 5 bases and V by 4 bases; bases with no gene match: 9. Germline V gene sequence: CDR1 SGHAT, CDR2 FQNNGV. This CDR3 is 16 amino acids long. CDR3: CASSSTTSGRDETQYF. DNA for the CDR3: TGTGCCAGCAGCTCGACCACTAGCGGGAGAGACGAGACCCAGTACTTC. Combining the CDR3 with reference TRBV11-2 and TRBJ2-5 gives the whole variable domain EAGVAQSPRYKIIEKRQSVAFWCNPISGHATLYWYQQILGQGPKLLIQFQNNGVVDDSQLPKDRFSAERLKGVDSTLKIQPAKLEDSAVYLCASSSTTSGRDETQYFGPGTRLLVL.

This chain uses TRBV2 with TRBJ2-2; the D gene is possibly TRBD2 (6 bases). Trimming removed 6 bases at V and 4 bases at J, with 15 bases between. Germline CDR1 is SNHLY and CDR2 is FYNNEI. The CDR3 loop spans 15 amino acids. CDR3 protein: CASRPGTQGTGELFF. CDR3 DNA sequence: TGTGCCAGCAGACCCGGGACTCAAGGCACCGGGGAGCTGTTTTTT.

The CDR3 protein is CATSSRLAGYNEQFF. The DNA of the CDR3 is TGTGCCACCAGCAGCCGACTAGCGGGGTACAATGAGCAGTTCTTC. V is TRBV15 and J is TRBJ2-1, with 11 bases that match TRBD2. Germline-derived CDR1 and CDR2 are LNHNV and YYDKDF (reference sequence). The CDR3 loop spans 15 amino acids. Germline trimming cut 3 bases from V and 4 bases from J; bases unmatched to any gene: 2.

The chain joins TRBV19 to TRBJ1-1; unclear D gene. The CDR3 covers 13 residues. Per germline, CDR1 LNHDA and CDR2 SQIVND (reference sequence). The V and J ends lost 4 bases and 3 bases respectively, with 9 bases between them. The chain's CDR3 is CASSKRGDTEAFF. Here the CDR3 DNA reads TGTGCCAGTAGTAAGCGCGGGGACACTGAAGCTTTCTTT.

The V and J genes are TRBV7-2 and TRBJ1-2; tentatively, D is TRBD1 (5 bases). The germline V and J ends were trimmed by 4 bases and 0 bases, with 12 bases remaining between them. Germline V lookup: CDR1 SGHTA, CDR2 FQGNSA. This CDR3 spans 15 amino acids. CDR3 nucleotides: TGTGCCAGCAGCTCCGACAGCCTGGCTAACTATGGCTACACCTTC. It specifies CASSSDSLANYGYTF. Supplemented by reference TRBV7-2 and TRBJ1-2, the full variable domain reads GAGVSQSPSNKVTEKGKDVELRCDPISGHTALYWYRQSLGQGLEFLIYFQGNSAPDKSGLPSDRFSAERTGGSVSTLTIQRTQQEDSAVYLCASSSDSLANYGYTFGSGTRLTVV.

The CDR3 nucleotides read TGTGCCAGCCATGGGGGCGGCCCCGTGGATACGCAGTATTTT. It translates to CASHGGGPVDTQYF. The chain recombines TRBV6-2 or TRBV6-3 with TRBJ2-3; TRBD1 is a possible D gene (6 bases). The V gene lost 8 bases and the J gene lost 6 bases, with 18 bases spanning the gap. The CDR3 totals 14 residues. Germline values: CDR1 MNHEY, CDR2 SVGEGT.

J is TRBJ2-1 and V is TRBV5-4; 7 nucleotides agree with TRBD2. This CDR3 contains 14 residues. Trimming removed 2 bases from V and 6 bases from J; junction bases left unmatched: 5. CDR1 is SGHNT, CDR2 YYREEE, per germline (reference sequence). CDR3 DNA sequence: TGTGCCAGCAGCTTCCTAGCGGCACGCAATGAGCAGTTCTTC. Translating gives CASSFLAARNEQFF.

This clonotype has just one count. This chain connects TRBV20-1 to TRBJ1-2; no clear D gene. The V end lost 1 base, the J end lost 2 bases, and 5 bases lay between the germline ends. This CDR3 region has 12 residues. The germline CDR1 and CDR2 sequences are DFQATT and SNEGSKA (reference sequence). This chain's CDR3 is CSARVRNYGYTF. CDR3 bases: TGCAGTGCTAGAGTACGGAACTATGGCTACACCTTC.

The CDR3 nucleotides read TGTGCCAGCAGCCCTCTACTAGCGGGAGACAATGAGCAGTTCTTC. It is translated as CASSPLLAGDNEQFF. V gene TRBV12-3 or TRBV12-4 combines with J gene TRBJ2-1, with 11 bases aligning to TRBD2. The CDR3 spans 15 residues. Trimming at V came to 6 bases and at J to 5 bases, leaving 6 bases not matched to a gene.

The chain recombines TRBV6-5 with TRBJ2-7; TRBD2 agrees at 7 bases. The CDR3 spans 16 residues. Germline CDR1 reads MNHEY; CDR2 reads SVGAGI. J lost 3 bases, V lost 2 bases, and 10 bases had no gene match. The CDR3 sequence is CASSYGGPGGYYEQYV. The CDR3 DNA is TGTGCCAGCAGTTACGGCGGGCCGGGAGGCTACTACGAGCAGTACGTC.

The chain couples TRBV5-6 to TRBJ2-7; 7 bases are shared with TRBD2. CDR3 length: 15 residues. V dropped 5 bases and J dropped 2; count of bases not matched to a gene: 10. CDR1 and CDR2 from the germline V gene are SGHDT and YYEEEE. CDR3 coding DNA: TGTGCCAGCAGACTCGCCGGCACTAGCGCCTACGAGCAGTACTTC. Translation gives CASRLAGTSAYEQYF.

The rearrangement links TRBV6-5 to TRBJ2-4; unclear D gene. In germline, CDR1 is MNHEY, CDR2 SVGAGI. V gave up 0 bases and J gave up 6 bases, with 9 bases separating them. The CDR3 runs 14 residues. CDR3 nucleotide sequence: TGTGCCAGCAGTTACTCGGCGCTGGGAAACATTCAGTACTTC. Translation: CASSYSALGNIQYF.